The following is a T cell receptor beta chain sequence with its context. Its antigen is not known. Extraction and reverse transcription of RNA yielded cDNA as the sequencing template. Generated by immunoSEQ multiplex PCR, the TCRdb table keeps only in-frame clones and is missing some. The sample yields roughly 150,000 clones, 40% to 60% seen once. Researchers took lesional scalp punch biopsies and peripheral blood from people who were alopecia areata patients. The data are from a study of CD8+ T cells in alopecia areata. General study results and limits: Normal scalp showed lower clonality than lesional scalp, especially alopecia totalis/universalis.

CDR1 and CDR2 (germline): GTSNPN, SVGIG (reference sequence). CDR3 length: 15 residues. With 1 base removed from V and 1 base from J, the gap between germline ends came to 10 bases. The sample consisted of CD8+ T cells sorted from blood, taken at week 0. The genes are TRBV30 and TRBJ2-2; weak D call: TRBD1 (6 bases). This TCR derives from a human donor with alopecia areata. CDR3 region: CAWSAGTMNTGELFF. The CDR3, as DNA: TGTGCCTGGAGTGCCGGGACAATGAACACCGGGGAGCTGTTTTTT.